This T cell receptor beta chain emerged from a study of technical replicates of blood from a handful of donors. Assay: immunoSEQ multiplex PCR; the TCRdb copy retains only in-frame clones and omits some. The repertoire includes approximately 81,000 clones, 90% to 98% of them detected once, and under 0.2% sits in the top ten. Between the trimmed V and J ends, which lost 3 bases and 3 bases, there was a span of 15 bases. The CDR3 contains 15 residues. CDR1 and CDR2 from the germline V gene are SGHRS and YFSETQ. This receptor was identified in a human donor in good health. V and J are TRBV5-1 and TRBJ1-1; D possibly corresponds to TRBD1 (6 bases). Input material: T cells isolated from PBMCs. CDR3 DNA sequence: TGCGCCAGCAGCTGGGATCGGACAGTCTACACTGAAGCTTTCTTT. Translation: CASSWDRTVYTEAFF.